The 30 T cell receptor beta chains presented below share a single source sample, sequenced in a study of blood T cell repertoires in COVID-19. This table comes from immunoSEQ multiplex PCR, and its TCRdb copy is limited to in-frame clones, with some not included. The sample carries 140,000 or so clones, around three quarters recorded once. The sample consisted of peripheral blood. The receptor set was obtained from a man in his fifties with acute or convalescent COVID-19.

The J gene is TRBJ1-2, the V gene TRBV9; D is unclear. The CDR3 runs 15 residues. Per germline, CDR1 SGDLS and CDR2 YYNGEE. V lost 4 bases and J 4 bases, leaving 17 bases between the germline ends. CDR3 DNA: TGTGCCAGCAGCCCAGGACTGGCTACTCTCTATGGCTACACCTTC. Protein product: CASSPGLATLYGYTF. The full variable domain, completed using reference TRBV9 and TRBJ1-2, is DSGVTQTPKHLITATGQRVTLRCSPRSGDLSVYWYQQSLDQGLQFLIQYYNGEERAKGNILERFSAQQFPDLHSELNLSSLELGDSALYFCASSPGLATLYGYTFGSGTRLTVV.

The chain carries TRBV27 and TRBJ1-2; 8 bases align to TRBD1. With 0 bases clipped from V and 8 bases from J, the junction kept 8 bases outside the gene matches. This CDR3 has 15 amino acids. CDR1 and CDR2 (germline): MNHEY, SMNVEV (reference sequence). CDR3 DNA sequence: TGTGCCAGCAGTTTATCGGGGACAGGCCGTCTCGGCTACACCTTC. This sequence encodes CASSLSGTGRLGYTF.

This chain connects TRBV18 to TRBJ1-3, with D hard to call. The germline CDR1 and CDR2 sequences are KGHSH and LQKENI. The CDR3 runs to 15 residues. The V end lost 2 bases, the J end lost 4 bases, and 12 bases lay between the germline ends. CDR3 coding DNA: TGTGCCAGCTCACCAAGCGGGGATCGAGGAAACACCATATATTTT. It specifies CASSPSGDRGNTIYF.

The chain couples TRBV7-8 to TRBJ1-5; 11 bases are a match to TRBD1. CDR1 is SGHVS, CDR2 FQNEAQ, per germline. V gave up 1 base and J gave up 5 bases; unmatched junction bases: 10. This CDR3 is 18 amino acids long. This CDR3 is CASSLVPRGTGGDQPQHF. The CDR3 nucleotides are TGTGCCAGCAGCTTAGTACCTCGGGGGACAGGGGGGGATCAGCCCCAGCATTTT.

This clone is a singleton in its sample. V usage is TRBV18 and J usage is TRBJ1-1; no definite D call. V was shortened by 3 bases and J by 3 bases, with 8 bases between the two germline ends. Per the germline V gene, CDR1 is KGHSH and CDR2 is LQKENI. This CDR3 contains 13 residues. The CDR3 here is CASSPNSDTEAFF. Here the CDR3 DNA reads TGTGCCAGCTCACCCAATAGTGACACTGAAGCTTTCTTT. Together with reference TRBV18 and TRBJ1-1, the CDR3 gives the full variable domain: NAGVMQNPRHLVRRRGQEARLRCSPMKGHSHVYWYRQLPEEGLKFMVYLQKENIIDESGMPKERFSAEFPKEGPSILRIQQVVRGDSAAYFCASSPNSDTEAFFGQGTRLTVV.

The chain employs TRBV5-1 and TRBJ1-1; possibly TRBD1 for D (6 bases). Trimming cost V 4 bases and J 5 bases, with 24 bases left between them. Germline V gene data show CDR1 as SGHRS and CDR2 as YFSETQ. The CDR3 sequence is 17 residues long. The CDR3 region is CASSLLQGRGSGTEAFF. The CDR3 region has the DNA TGCGCCAGCAGCCTACTTCAGGGGCGTGGGTCTGGGACTGAAGCTTTCTTT.

This chain joins TRBV21-1 and TRBJ1-6; the table assigns TRBD1, which was not confirmed against the DNA. TRBV21-1 constitutes a pseudogene. The CDR3 covers 14 residues. The CDR3 DNA sequence: TGTGCCAGCAGGAAGACAGGGATTAATTCACCCCTCCACTTT. Its translation is CASRKTGINSPLHF.

The V call is TRBV30, the J call TRBJ1-4, with 7 bases identical to TRBD1. Trimming at V came to 3 bases and at J to 0 bases, leaving 13 bases not matched to a gene. The CDR3 loop spans 18 amino acids. Germline V gene data show CDR1 as GTSNPN and CDR2 as SVGIG (reference sequence). The DNA for the CDR3 is TGTGCCTGGAGCCCCGGGACAGCCAAATCTTCAACTAATGAAAAACTGTTTTTT. Translated, it gives CAWSPGTAKSSTNEKLFF.

The chain combines TRBV5-1 with TRBJ2-1, with no clear D. The V end lost 6 bases, the J end lost 6 bases, and 13 bases lay between the germline ends. This CDR3 is 13 amino acids long. Germline CDR1 reads SGHRS; CDR2 reads YFSETQ. CDR3 amino acids: CASTAVTSNEQFF. The CDR3 DNA is TGCGCCAGCACGGCGGTTACTTCCAATGAGCAGTTCTTC.

J is TRBJ1-1 and V is TRBV5-4; D is unclear. Germline assignment: CDR1 SGHNT and CDR2 YYREEE (reference sequence). This CDR3 spans 15 amino acids. The V end lost 0 bases, the J end lost 0 bases, and 9 bases lay between the germline ends. The CDR3 bases are TGTGCCAGCAGCTTGGCCAAGACTGTGAACACTGAAGCTTTCTTT. It translates to CASSLAKTVNTEAFF.

This chain joins TRBV9 and TRBJ1-3; TRBD1 might be the D (5 bases). This CDR3 has 14 amino acids. From germline, CDR1 is SGDLS and CDR2 YYNGEE. Trimming pared 1 base from V and 3 bases from J, leaving 8 bases between. The chain's CDR3 is CASSVQGYGNTIYF. The CDR3 coding sequence is TGTGCCAGCAGCGTACAGGGTTATGGAAACACCATATATTTT.

V gene TRBV7-6 combines with J gene TRBJ2-1, with 7 bases lining up with TRBD1. The CDR3 has 16 amino acids. Germline V gene lookup returns CDR1 SGHVS and CDR2 FNYEAQ. V trimming: 1 base; J trimming: 4 bases; junction bases outside the gene matches: 7. This chain's CDR3 is CASSLVGGHPYNEQFF. CDR3 DNA sequence: TGTGCCAGCAGCTTAGTAGGGGGCCACCCTTACAATGAGCAGTTCTTC.

There are a few counts of this clone. The chain joins TRBV5-5 to TRBJ2-6, with a possible D match to TRBD2 (5 bases). This CDR3 contains 16 residues. Germline values: CDR1 SGHKS, CDR2 YYEKEE (reference sequence). V was trimmed by 1 base and J by 0 bases, leaving 8 bases between them. The CDR3 reads CASSLMGASGANVLTF. The CDR3 bases are TGTGCCAGCAGCTTGATGGGAGCCTCTGGGGCCAACGTCCTGACTTTC.

This clone occurred many times. The V call is TRBV2, the J call TRBJ1-2; 10 nucleotides agree with TRBD1. This CDR3 is built from 19 residues. Germline CDR1 SNHLY, CDR2 FYNNEI. J lost 7 bases, V lost 6 bases, and 23 bases had no gene match. Written as DNA, the CDR3 is TGTGCCAGCAGAGTGCGCGTGACCGACAGGGCGGGACAGGGGATTGGCTACACCTTC. This gives the protein CASRVRVTDRAGQGIGYTF. The whole variable domain, filled in from reference TRBV2 and TRBJ1-2, reads EPEVTQTPSHQVTQMGQEVILRCVPISNHLYFYWYRQILGQKVEFLVSFYNNEISEKSEIFDDQFSVERPDGSNFTLKIRSTKLEDSAMYFCASRVRVTDRAGQGIGYTFGSGTRLTVV.

V is TRBV9 and J is TRBJ2-7; the match to TRBD2 covers 11 bases. The V segment lost 4 bases and the J segment 5 bases; nucleotides outside the gene matches: 11. Germline V gene sequence: CDR1 SGDLS, CDR2 YYNGEE. The CDR3 totals 16 residues. In DNA, the CDR3 is TGTGCCAGCAGCCCTAGTGAAACTAGCGGGGGAAACGAGCAGTACTTC. Translation gives CASSPSETSGGNEQYF.

The gene calls are TRBV4-1 and TRBJ2-7; 9 bases agree with TRBD1. Germline trimming cut 1 base from V and 3 bases from J; bases unmatched to any gene: 7. The CDR3 loop spans 16 amino acids. Germline V gene lookup returns CDR1 MGHRA and CDR2 YSYEKL. The DNA for the CDR3 is TGCGCCAGCAGCCAAGTATCCAGGACAGGGGACTACGAGCAGTACTTC. It encodes CASSQVSRTGDYEQYF.

This chain connects TRBV2 to TRBJ1-1; the match to TRBD1 covers 9 bases. Per the germline V gene, CDR1 is SNHLY and CDR2 is FYNNEI. V was clipped by 6 bases and J by 3 bases; unmatched bases: 5. This CDR3 is 14 amino acids long. The CDR3 DNA reads as TGTGCCAGCAGCGGGACAGGGAGGTACACTGAAGCTTTCTTT. It yields the protein CASSGTGRYTEAFF.

This clone has just a few counts. The chain combines TRBV3-1 (or the pseudogene TRBV3-2) with TRBJ2-2, with TRBD2 identical over 7 bases. This CDR3 spans 17 amino acids. With V trimmed by 2 bases and J by 0 bases, 6 bases remained unmatched. Germline CDR1 reads LGHDT; CDR2 reads YNNKEL (reference sequence). In nucleotides, the CDR3 is TGTGCCAGCAGCCAATCGGCCAGCGGGGCGAACACCGGGGAGCTGTTTTTT. Protein: CASSQSASGANTGELFF.

The V call is TRBV2, the J call TRBJ1-5; maybe TRBD1 (6 bases). V lost 7 bases, J lost 3 bases, and 13 bases lay in between. Germline V CDR1 and CDR2: SNHLY, FYNNEI. This CDR3 is 14 amino acids long. DNA of the CDR3: TGTGCCAGCAACCCAGGGGTTAACAATCAGCCCCAGCATTTT. It encodes CASNPGVNNQPQHF.

Here the CDR3 DNA reads TGTGCCAGTAGTATCTGGCAGGGGGAGACGACCCAGTACTTC. Its protein product is CASSIWQGETTQYF. V gene TRBV19 combines with J gene TRBJ2-5; 7 bases fit TRBD1. The V and J ends lost 3 bases and 7 bases, in that order; junction bases with no gene match: 8. This CDR3 is built from 14 residues. Germline V lookup: CDR1 LNHDA, CDR2 SQIVND (reference sequence).

The chain links TRBV27 to TRBJ1-1; 8 bases are a match to TRBD1. The CDR3 runs 16 residues. Germline CDR1 and CDR2: MNHEY and SMNVEV (reference sequence). V shed 7 bases, J shed 1 base, and the junction held 11 bases outside the gene matches. The CDR3 bases are TGTGCCAGCAATATCGACAGGGGAGGCAGGAACACTGAAGCTTTCTTT. Protein sequence: CASNIDRGGRNTEAFF.

This sequence joins TRBV28 and TRBJ1-2; D uncertain. V lost 8 bases and J lost 7, with 14 bases in between. Germline V lookup: CDR1 MDHEN, CDR2 SYDVKM. The CDR3 covers 12 residues. CDR3 amino acids: CASFIADSGYTF. The CDR3 DNA is TGTGCCAGCTTTATCGCGGATTCTGGCTACACCTTC.

The chain carries TRBV6-1 and TRBJ2-2; 10 nucleotides agree with TRBD1. Germline V gene sequence: CDR1 MNHNS, CDR2 SASEGT. The CDR3 sequence is 19 residues long. After removal of 1 base from V and 5 bases from J, the junction contained 13 bases not matched to a gene. This chain's CDR3 is CASSEGTRTGTGVTGELFF. CDR3 DNA: TGTGCCAGCAGTGAAGGAACAAGAACCGGGACAGGGGTTACCGGGGAGCTGTTTTTT.

The V call is TRBV15, the J call TRBJ1-4; no clear D. CDR1 and CDR2 from the germline V gene are LNHNV and YYDKDF (reference sequence). The length of the CDR3 is 14 residues. Trimming removed 4 bases from V and 7 bases from J, with 13 bases in between. The CDR3 spells CATSMSDSGEKLFF. As DNA, the CDR3 is TGTGCCACCAGCATGAGTGATAGCGGTGAAAAACTGTTTTTT.

J is TRBJ1-6 and V is TRBV7-8; 7 bases fit TRBD1. CDR1 is SGHVS and CDR2 is FQNEAQ in the germline V gene. The ends lost 5 bases at V and 9 bases at J; junction bases unmatched: 7. The CDR3 extends over 14 amino acids. The CDR3 DNA reads as TGTGCCAGCAGCCTTGGACGGGACAGTTCACCCCTCCACTTT. Translating it yields CASSLGRDSSPLHF.

This clone came up once. V usage is TRBV4-1 and J usage is TRBJ2-1; 8 bases line up with TRBD2. The CDR3 spans 18 residues. The ends lost 2 bases at V and 9 bases at J; junction bases unmatched: 18. Germline V gives CDR1 MGHRA, CDR2 YSYEKL. The CDR3 nucleotides are TGCGCCAGCAGCCAAAAGCCGGGACTAGTGGGGAAAGGAGGTGAGCAGTTCTTC. The encoded protein is CASSQKPGLVGKGGEQFF.

In its sample, this clone was seen many times. The J gene is TRBJ2-5, the V gene TRBV3-1 (or the pseudogene TRBV3-2); TRBD2 matches at 7 bases. V trimming: 0 bases; J trimming: 5 bases; junction bases outside the gene matches: 9. CDR3 length: 16 residues. The germline gives CDR1 LGHDT, CDR2 YNNKEL (reference sequence). Here the CDR3 DNA reads TGTGCCAGCAGCCAAGATGGGAGACTAGCAGCCGAGACCCAGTACTTC. It encodes CASSQDGRLAAETQYF.

This clone showed up just once. This rearrangement joins TRBV7-3 to TRBJ2-2; 7 positions agree with TRBD1. CDR1 is SGHTA and CDR2 is FQGTGA in the germline V gene. This CDR3 region has 15 residues. With V trimmed by 5 bases and J by 4 bases, 7 bases remained unmatched. The CDR3 loop is CASSQGTDLTGELFF. As DNA, the CDR3 is TGTGCCAGCAGCCAAGGGACAGATCTCACCGGGGAGCTGTTTTTT.

The V call is TRBV5-6, the J call TRBJ1-1; 9 positions match TRBD1. CDR3 size: 14 residues. J lost 5 bases, V lost 5 bases, and 7 bases had no gene match. In germline, CDR1 is SGHDT, CDR2 YYEEEE. CDR3 in amino acids: CASSLGQGRTEAFF. The CDR3 coding sequence is TGTGCCAGCAGTTTAGGACAGGGGCGGACTGAAGCTTTCTTT.

This sequence joins TRBV7-6 and TRBJ2-3; a weak D match, TRBD2 (6 bases). The CDR3 totals 15 residues. Trimming shortened V by 1 base and J by 4 bases, and 12 bases separated the two germline ends. The germline CDR1 and CDR2 sequences are SGHVS and FNYEAQ. DNA of the CDR3: TGTGCCAGCAGCTTAGTGGGCGGGACCCCAGATACGCAGTATTTT. It yields the protein CASSLVGGTPDTQYF.